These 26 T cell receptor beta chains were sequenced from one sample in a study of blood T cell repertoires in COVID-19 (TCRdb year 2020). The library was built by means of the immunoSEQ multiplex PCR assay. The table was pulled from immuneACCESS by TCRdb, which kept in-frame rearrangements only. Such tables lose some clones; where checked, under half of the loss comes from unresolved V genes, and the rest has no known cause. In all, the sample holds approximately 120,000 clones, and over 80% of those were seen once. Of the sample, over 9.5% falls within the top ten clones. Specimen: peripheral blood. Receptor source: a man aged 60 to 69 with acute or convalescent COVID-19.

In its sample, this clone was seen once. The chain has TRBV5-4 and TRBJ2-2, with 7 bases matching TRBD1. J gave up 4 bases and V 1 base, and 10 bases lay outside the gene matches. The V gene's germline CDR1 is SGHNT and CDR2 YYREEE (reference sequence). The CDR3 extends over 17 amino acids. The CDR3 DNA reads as TGTGCCAGCAGCTTGCAGAAGACAGGGTGGGGCACCGGGGAGCTGTTTTTT. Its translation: CASSLQKTGWGTGELFF.

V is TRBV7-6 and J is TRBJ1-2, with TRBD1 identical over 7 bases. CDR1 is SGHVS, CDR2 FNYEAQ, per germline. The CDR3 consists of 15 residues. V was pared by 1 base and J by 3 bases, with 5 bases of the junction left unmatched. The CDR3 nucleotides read TGTGCCAGCAGCTTAGGACAGGGCTTGGACTATGGCTACACCTTC. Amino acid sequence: CASSLGQGLDYGYTF.

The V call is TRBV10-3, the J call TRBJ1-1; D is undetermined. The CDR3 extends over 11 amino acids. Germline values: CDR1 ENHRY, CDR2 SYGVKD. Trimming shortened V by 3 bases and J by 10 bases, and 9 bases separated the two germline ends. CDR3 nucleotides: TGTGCCATCAGTGACGGGAGAGGAGCTTTCTTT. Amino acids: CAISDGRGAFF.

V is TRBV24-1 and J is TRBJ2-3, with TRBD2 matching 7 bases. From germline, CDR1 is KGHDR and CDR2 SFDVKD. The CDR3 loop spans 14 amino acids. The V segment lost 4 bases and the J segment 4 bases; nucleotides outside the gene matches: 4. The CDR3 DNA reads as TGTGCCACCAGTGAGCCCGCGGGAGCAGATACGCAGTATTTT. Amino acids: CATSEPAGADTQYF.

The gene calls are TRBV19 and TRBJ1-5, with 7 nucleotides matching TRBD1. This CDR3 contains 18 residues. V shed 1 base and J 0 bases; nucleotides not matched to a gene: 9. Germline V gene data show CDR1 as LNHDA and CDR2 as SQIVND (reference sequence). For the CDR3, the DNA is TGTGCCAGTAGTATAGGAGGGGACAGTCATTATAGCAATCAGCCCCAGCATTTT. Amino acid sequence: CASSIGGDSHYSNQPQHF. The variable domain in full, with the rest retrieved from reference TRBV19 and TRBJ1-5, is DGGITQSPKYLFRKEGQNVTLSCEQNLNHDAMYWYRQDPGQGLRLIYYSQIVNDFQKGDIAEGYSVSREKKESFPLTVTSAQKNPTAFYLCASSIGGDSHYSNQPQHFGDGTRLSIL.

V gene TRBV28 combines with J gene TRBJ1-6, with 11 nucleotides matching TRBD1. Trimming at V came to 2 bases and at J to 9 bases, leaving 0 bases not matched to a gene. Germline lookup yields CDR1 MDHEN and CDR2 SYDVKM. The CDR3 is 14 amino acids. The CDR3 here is CASSLGTGGSPLHF. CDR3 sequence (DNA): TGTGCCAGCAGTTTAGGGACAGGGGGTTCACCCCTCCACTTT.

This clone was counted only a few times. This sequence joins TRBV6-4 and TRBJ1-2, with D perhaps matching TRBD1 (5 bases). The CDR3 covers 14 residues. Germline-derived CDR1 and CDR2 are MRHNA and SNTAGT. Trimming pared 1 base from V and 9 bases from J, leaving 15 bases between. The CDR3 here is CASSDFGWGERYTF. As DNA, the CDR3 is TGTGCCAGCAGTGACTTCGGGTGGGGGGAACGCTACACCTTC.

The CDR3 DNA is TGCAGCGTTGGAGGTGTTGGGGGGAACTCCTTGCTTCACACCTTC. Protein sequence: CSVGGVGGNSLLHTF. The J gene is TRBJ1-2, the V gene TRBV29-1; perhaps TRBD1 as D (5 bases). CDR3 length: 15 residues. V was cut by 4 bases and J by 12 bases, with 27 bases left in between. Germline values: CDR1 SQVTM, CDR2 ANQGSEA.

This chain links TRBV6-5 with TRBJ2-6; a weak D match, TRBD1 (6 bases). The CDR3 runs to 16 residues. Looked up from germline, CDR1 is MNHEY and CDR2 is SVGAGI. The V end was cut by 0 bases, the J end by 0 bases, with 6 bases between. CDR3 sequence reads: CASSYSGGSGANVLTF. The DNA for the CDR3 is TGTGCCAGCAGTTACTCAGGGGGCTCTGGGGCCAACGTCCTGACTTTC.

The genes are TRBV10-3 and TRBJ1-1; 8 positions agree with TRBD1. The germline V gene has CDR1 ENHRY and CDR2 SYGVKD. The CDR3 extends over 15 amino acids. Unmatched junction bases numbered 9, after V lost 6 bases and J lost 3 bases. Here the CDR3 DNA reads TGTGCCATCAGACCTGCGCAGGGGGCGTACACTGAAGCTTTCTTT. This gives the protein CAIRPAQGAYTEAFF.

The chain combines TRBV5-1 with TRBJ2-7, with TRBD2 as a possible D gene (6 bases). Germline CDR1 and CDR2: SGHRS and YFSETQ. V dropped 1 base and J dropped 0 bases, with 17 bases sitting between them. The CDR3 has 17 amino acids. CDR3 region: CASSLSPRGGSSYEQYF. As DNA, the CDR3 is TGCGCCAGCAGCTTGTCCCCGCGGGGCGGAAGCTCCTACGAGCAGTACTTC.

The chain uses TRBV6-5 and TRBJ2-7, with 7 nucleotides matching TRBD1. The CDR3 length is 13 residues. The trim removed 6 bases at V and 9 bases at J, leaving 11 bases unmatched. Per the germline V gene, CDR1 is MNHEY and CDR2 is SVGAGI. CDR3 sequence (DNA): TGTGCCAGCAGCCAAGGACAGGTACGAGGGCAGTACTTC. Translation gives CASSQGQVRGQYF.

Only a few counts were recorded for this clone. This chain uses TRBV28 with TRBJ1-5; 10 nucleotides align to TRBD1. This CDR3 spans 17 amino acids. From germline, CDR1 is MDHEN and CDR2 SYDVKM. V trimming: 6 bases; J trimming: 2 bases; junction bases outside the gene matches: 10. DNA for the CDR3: TGTGCCAGCAGCGTAAGACAAGGGACAGGGGGCAATCAGCCCCAGCATTTT. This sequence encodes CASSVRQGTGGNQPQHF.

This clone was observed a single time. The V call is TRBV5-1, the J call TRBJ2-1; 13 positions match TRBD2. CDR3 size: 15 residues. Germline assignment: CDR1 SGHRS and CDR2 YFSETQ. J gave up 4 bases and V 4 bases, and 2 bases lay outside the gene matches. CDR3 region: CASSTGLAGYNEQFF. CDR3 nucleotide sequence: TGCGCCAGCAGCACGGGACTAGCGGGGTACAATGAGCAGTTCTTC.

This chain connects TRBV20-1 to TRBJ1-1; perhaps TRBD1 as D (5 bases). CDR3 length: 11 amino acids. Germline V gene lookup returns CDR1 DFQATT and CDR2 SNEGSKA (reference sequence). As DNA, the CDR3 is TGCAGCCAAGGGGAGAACACTGAAGCTTTCTTT. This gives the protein CSQGENTEAFF.

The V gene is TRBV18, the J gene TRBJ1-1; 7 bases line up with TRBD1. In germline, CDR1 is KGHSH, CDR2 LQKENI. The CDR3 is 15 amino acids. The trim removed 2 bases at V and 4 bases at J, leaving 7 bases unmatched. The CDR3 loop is CASSPSPGGSTEAFF. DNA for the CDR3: TGTGCCAGCTCACCATCCCCAGGGGGGAGCACTGAAGCTTTCTTT.

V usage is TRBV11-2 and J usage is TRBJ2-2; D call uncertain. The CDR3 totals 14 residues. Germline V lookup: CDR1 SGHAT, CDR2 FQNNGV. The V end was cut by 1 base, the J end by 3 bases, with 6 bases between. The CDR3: CASSLGAHTGELFF. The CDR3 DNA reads TGTGCCAGCAGCTTAGGGGCCCACACCGGGGAGCTGTTTTTT.

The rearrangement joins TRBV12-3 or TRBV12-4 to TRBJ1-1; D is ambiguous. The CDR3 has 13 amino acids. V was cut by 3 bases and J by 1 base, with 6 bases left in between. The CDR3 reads CASSLRGNTEAFF. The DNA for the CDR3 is TGTGCCAGCAGTTTGAGAGGGAACACTGAAGCTTTCTTT.

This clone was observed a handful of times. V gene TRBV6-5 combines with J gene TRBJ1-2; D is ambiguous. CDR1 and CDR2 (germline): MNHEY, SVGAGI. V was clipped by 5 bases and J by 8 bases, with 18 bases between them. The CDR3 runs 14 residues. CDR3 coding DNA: TGTGCCAGCAGTAAACCGGGTTCCCTTACAGGCTACACCTTC. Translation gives CASSKPGSLTGYTF.

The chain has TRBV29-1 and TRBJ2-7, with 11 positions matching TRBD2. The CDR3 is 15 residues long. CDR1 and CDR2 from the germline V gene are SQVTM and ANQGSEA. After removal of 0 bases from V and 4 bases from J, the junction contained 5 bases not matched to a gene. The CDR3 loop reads CSVEDLTSGSYEQYF. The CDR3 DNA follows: TGCAGCGTTGAAGATCTTACTAGCGGGAGTTACGAGCAGTACTTC.

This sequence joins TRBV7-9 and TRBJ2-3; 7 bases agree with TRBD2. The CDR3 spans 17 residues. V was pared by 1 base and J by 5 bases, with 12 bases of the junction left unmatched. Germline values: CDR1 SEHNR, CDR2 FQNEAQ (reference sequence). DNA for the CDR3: TGTGCCAGCAGCTTAGTCCGGGTGGCGGGAGATAGAGATACGCAGTATTTT. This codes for CASSLVRVAGDRDTQYF.

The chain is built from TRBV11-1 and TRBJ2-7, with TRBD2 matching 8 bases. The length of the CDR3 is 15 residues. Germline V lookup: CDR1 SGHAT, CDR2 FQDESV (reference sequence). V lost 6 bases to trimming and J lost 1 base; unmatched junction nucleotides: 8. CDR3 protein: CASRPGGTSSYEQYF. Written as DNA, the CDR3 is TGTGCCAGCAGGCCTGGCGGGACTAGTTCCTACGAGCAGTACTTC.

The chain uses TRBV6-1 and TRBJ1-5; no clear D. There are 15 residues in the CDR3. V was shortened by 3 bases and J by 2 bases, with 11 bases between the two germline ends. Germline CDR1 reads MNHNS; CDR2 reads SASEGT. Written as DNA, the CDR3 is TGTGCCAGCAGTGACGGGGAGGGAGGCAATCAGCCCCAGCATTTT. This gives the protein CASSDGEGGNQPQHF.

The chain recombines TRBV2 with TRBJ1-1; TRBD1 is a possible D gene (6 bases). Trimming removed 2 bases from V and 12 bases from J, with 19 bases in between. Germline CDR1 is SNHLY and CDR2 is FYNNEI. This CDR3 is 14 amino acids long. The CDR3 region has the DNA TGTGCCAGCAGTGAAATCGGGACAATTTTTAAAACTTTCTTT. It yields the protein CASSEIGTIFKTFF.

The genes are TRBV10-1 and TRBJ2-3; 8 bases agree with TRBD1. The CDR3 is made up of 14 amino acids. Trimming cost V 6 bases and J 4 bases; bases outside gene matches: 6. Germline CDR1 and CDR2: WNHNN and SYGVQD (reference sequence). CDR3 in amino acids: CASRGQGAADTQYF. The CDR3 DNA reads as TGCGCCAGCAGAGGACAGGGTGCCGCAGATACGCAGTATTTT.

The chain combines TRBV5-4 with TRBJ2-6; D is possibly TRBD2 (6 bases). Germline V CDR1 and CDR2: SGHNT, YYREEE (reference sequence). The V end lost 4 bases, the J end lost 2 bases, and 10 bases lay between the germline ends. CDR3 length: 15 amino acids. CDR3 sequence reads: CASSAGTPGANVLTF. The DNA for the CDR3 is TGTGCCAGCAGCGCCGGGACTCCTGGGGCCAACGTCCTGACTTTC.